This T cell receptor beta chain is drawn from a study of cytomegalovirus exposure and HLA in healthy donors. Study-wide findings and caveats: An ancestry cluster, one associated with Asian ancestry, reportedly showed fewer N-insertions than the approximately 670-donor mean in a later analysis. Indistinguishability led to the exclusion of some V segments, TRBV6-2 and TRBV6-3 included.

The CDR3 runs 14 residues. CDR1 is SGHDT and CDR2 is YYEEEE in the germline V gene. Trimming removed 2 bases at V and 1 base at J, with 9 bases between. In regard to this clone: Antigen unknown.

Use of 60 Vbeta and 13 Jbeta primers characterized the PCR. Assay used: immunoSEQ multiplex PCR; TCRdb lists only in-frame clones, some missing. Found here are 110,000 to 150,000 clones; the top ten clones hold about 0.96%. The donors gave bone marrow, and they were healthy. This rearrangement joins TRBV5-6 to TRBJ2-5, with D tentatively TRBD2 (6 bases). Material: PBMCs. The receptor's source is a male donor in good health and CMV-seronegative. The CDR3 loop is CASSLPGSQETQYF. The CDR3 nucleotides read TGTGCCAGCAGCTTACCCGGGAGCCAAGAGACCCAGTACTTC.